The sequence of this T cell receptor beta chain was determined in a study of blood T cell repertoires in COVID-19. Study information: The United States, Italy and Spain were the sources of the acute and convalescent COVID-19 samples. T cells, B-cell-depleted T cells, or PBMCs supplied cDNA or gDNA.

Cohorts were determined from participant-reported clinical history. Original handling: Amplifying reference gene primers gave estimates of nucleated cell counts. Clones were read by immunoSEQ multiplex PCR, and TCRdb kept only the in-frame ones, dropping some. V and J calls and clone size follow that table, whereas D and trimming were derived from the DNA. The sample holds 150,000 to 200,000 clones, roughly 90% seen once. Sequencing used PBMCs or T cells enriched from blood (not recorded which). This TCR was sampled from a woman aged 45-59 years who had recovered from COVID-19.

The DNA for the CDR3 is TGCGCCAGCGGAGGGGCCATGAACACTGAAGCTTTCTTT. It encodes CASGGAMNTEAFF. V and J are TRBV5-1 and TRBJ1-1; D might be TRBD1 (5 bases). The CDR3 covers 13 residues. Trimming pared 7 bases from V and 0 bases from J, leaving 10 bases between. CDR1 and CDR2 (germline): SGHRS, YFSETQ.